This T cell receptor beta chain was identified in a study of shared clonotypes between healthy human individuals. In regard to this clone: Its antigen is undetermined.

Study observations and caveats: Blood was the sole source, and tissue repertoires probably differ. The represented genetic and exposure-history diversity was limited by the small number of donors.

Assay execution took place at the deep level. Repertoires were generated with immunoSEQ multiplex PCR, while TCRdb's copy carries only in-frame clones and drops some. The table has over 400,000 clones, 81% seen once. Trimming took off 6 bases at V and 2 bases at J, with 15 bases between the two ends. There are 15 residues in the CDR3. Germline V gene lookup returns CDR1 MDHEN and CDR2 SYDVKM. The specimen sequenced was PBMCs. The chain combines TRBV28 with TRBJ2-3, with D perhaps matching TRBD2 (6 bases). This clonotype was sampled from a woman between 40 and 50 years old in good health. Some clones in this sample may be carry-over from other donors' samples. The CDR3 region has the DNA TGTGCCAGCAGATCACCGGGACTTAACACAGATACGCAGTATTTT. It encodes CASRSPGLNTDTQYF.